This T cell receptor beta chain appears in the sequencing data of a study of T cell repertoires in cytomegalovirus infection. Details on this clonotype: The antigen is not known.

The germline V gene has CDR1 DFQATT and CDR2 SNEGSKA (reference sequence). Germline trimming cut 4 bases from V and 4 bases from J; bases unmatched to any gene: 4. CDR3 length equals 15 residues. MiXCR, applied by TCRdb to the reads, yields one record per CDR3 protein. The sample holds around 300,000 distinct CDR3 sequences; about 25% are singletons and the top ten take about 14%. The source was cultured PBMCs, collected from culture after CMV antigen stimulation. The receptor's source is a human donor in good health (CMV status not recorded). Some clones in this sample may be carry-over from other donors' samples. V gene TRBV20-1 combines with J gene TRBJ2-1; 13 bases line up with TRBD2. This chain's CDR3 is CSATRLAGGYNEQFF. CDR3 sequence (DNA): TGCAGTGCTACGCGACTAGCGGGAGGTTACAATGAGCAGTTCTTC.